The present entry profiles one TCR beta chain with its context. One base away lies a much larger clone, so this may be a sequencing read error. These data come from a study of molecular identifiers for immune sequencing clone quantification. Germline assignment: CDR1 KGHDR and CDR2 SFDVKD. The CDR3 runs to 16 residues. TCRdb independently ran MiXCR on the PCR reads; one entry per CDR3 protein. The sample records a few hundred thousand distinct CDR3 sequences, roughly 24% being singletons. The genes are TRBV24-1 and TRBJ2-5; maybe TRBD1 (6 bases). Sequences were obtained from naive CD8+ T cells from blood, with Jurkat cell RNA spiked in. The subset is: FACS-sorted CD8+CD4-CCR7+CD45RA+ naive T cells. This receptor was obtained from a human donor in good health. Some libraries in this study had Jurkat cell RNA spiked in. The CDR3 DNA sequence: TGTGCCACCAGTGGCCCGGGACATAAGGGCGAAGAGCCCCAGTACTTC. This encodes CATSGPGHKGEEPQYF.